The source of this TCR beta chain is a study of post-analysis software for immune sequencing data (dated by TCRdb to between 2015 and 2017). For context, the study as a whole: Disease courses on record covered relapsing-remitting, secondary progressive and progressive-relapsing multiple sclerosis, though some patients had no subtype annotation. Patient repertoires were compared against around 10 previously published healthy control repertoires from donors aged about 6 to 27 years. A subset of samples was prepared in parallel using single-end sample barcoding, then pooled and co-amplified after Illumina adapter ligation. Overall results and qualifications from the work: Multiple sclerosis patients had significantly lower normalized Chao1 diversity than controls, a result that suggests substantial peripheral T-cell clonal expansion. The multiple sclerosis patient group was slightly younger than the control group. Patients showed significantly higher frequencies than controls for five TRBV segments, among them TRBV5-6, TRBV5-1 and TRBV20-1. Direct clustering with F measure revealed strong co-clustering of samples prepared in the same batch, which led to a batch-effect correction.

TCR beta repertoires were profiled from peripheral blood of 10 to 15 young patients with multiple sclerosis to demonstrate the VDJtools post-analysis software. Multiple sclerosis patients were children and adolescents aged about 6 to 16 years. This clonotype has just a few counts. The target of this receptor is not known. Within one base of it there is no much larger clone, and no base qualities were kept. V loses 4 bases at its end and J loses 6 bases; junction bases beyond the gene matches: 7. CDR1 and CDR2 were assigned from the germline V gene (reference sequence) as MNHNY and SVGAGI. The CDR3 has 14 amino acids, counting the end cysteine and phenylalanine. Only the CDR3 region is kept as DNA, spanning 42 bases read in frame from base 1. Library preparation employed PCR. This sample was sequenced with an Illumina HiSeq 2500. To reduce PCR and sequencing biases, unique molecular identifiers were incorporated into the TCR beta cDNA libraries. Some 500,000 cDNA molecules were obtained for every 1 to 10 million input T cells, so each molecule roughly corresponded to one T cell. The patient libraries were prepared and sequenced with the same protocol used for the earlier healthy control dataset. Samples belonging to the same batch were prepared together, multiplexed and sequenced on a shared HiSeq lane. Concerning the study's data processing: MIGEC was used to process the raw barcoded reads, and molecular identifier groups with only a single read were discarded before consensus assembly and CDR3 extraction. VDJtools was used for post-analysis of the clonotype tables, with diversity normalized by down-sampling every dataset to the smallest sample size. Repertoire overlap clustering matched CDR3 amino acid but not nucleotide sequences to correct batch-related cross-sample contamination. In TCRdb, the public reads were trimmed at Q25 with fastp and aligned with MiXCR, with productive beta chains retained. Identical CDR3 protein sequences are pooled into one entry, listed with their most common genes and DNA. The V and J calls and clone size are TCRdb's, not the authors'. The sample table contains more than 450,000 distinct CDR3 sequences; only one count was recorded for roughly 34% of them. The top ten hold 4.5% to 7.5% of the sample.

The specimen was blood. The chain couples TRBV6-6 to TRBJ1-2; the junction holds 8 bases that match TRBD1. The clonotype comes from a girl aged 2-17 years with multiple sclerosis. The encoded CDR3 is CASSLWATGDGYTF. The nucleotides read TGTGCCAGCAGTTTGTGGGCGACAGGGGATGGCTACACCTTC.